This TCR beta chain originates from a study of blood T cell repertoires in COVID-19. Study-level background: The United States, Italy and Spain provided the acute and convalescent COVID-19 samples. The cDNA or gDNA used as material had been derived from T cells, B-cell-depleted T cells, or PBMCs.

The ends lost 6 bases at V and 5 bases at J; junction bases unmatched: 7. CDR1 and CDR2 (germline): SNHLY, FYNNEI. The CDR3 runs to 15 residues. This clone appeared once. Original methodology: By means of reference gene primer amplification, nucleated cell counts were estimated. Clones were read by immunoSEQ multiplex PCR, and TCRdb kept only the in-frame ones, dropping some. V, J and clone size are those of that table, while D and trimming were read from the DNA. In the table there are roughly 54,000 clones, approximately 90% of which are singletons. The chain has TRBV2 and TRBJ2-1; 10 positions agree with TRBD2. This clonotype was sampled from a woman in her sixties with COVID-19, enrolled during active disease. The specimen was peripheral blood. The CDR3 sequence: CASSPPLAGDNEQFF. CDR3 DNA: TGTGCCAGCAGCCCCCCCCTAGCGGGAGACAATGAGCAGTTCTTC.